This T cell receptor (beta chain) is drawn from a study of blood T cell repertoires in COVID-19. The protocol was immunoSEQ multiplex PCR, while the TCRdb copy is restricted to in-frame clones and leaves out a portion. Of about 210,000 clones in the sample, 84% were seen once. The CDR3 loop spans 11 amino acids. The germline V and J ends were trimmed by 1 base and 3 bases, with 3 bases remaining between them. CDR1 is GTSNPN and CDR2 is SVGIG in the germline V gene (reference sequence). V usage is TRBV30 and J usage is TRBJ2-5, with D unclear. The origin of this receptor is a man in his forties who had recovered from COVID-19. What was sequenced was peripheral blood. CDR3 in amino acids: CAWSAEETQYF. For the CDR3, the DNA is TGTGCCTGGAGTGCAGAAGAGACCCAGTACTTC.